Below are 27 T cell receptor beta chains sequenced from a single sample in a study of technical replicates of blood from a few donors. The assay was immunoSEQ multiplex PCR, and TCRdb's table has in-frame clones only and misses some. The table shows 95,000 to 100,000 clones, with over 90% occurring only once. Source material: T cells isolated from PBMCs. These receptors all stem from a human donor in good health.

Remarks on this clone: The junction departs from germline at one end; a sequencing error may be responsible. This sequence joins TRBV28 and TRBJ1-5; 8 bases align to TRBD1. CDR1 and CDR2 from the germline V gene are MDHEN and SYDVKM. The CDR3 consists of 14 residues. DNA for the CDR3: TGTGCCAGCCGTTTCAGGGGGCGCCGTCAGCCCCAGCATTTT. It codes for CASRFRGRRQPQHF.

CDR3 DNA sequence: TGCAGCGTTGAACTAATTATGGGGACGGGGGTTGGGACGCAGTATTTT. This gives the protein CSVELIMGTGVGTQYF. The chain combines TRBV29-1 with TRBJ2-3; D perhaps matches TRBD2 (6 bases). This CDR3 spans 16 amino acids. Trimming removed 2 bases from V and 9 bases from J, with 24 bases in between. From germline, CDR1 is SQVTM and CDR2 ANQGSEA.

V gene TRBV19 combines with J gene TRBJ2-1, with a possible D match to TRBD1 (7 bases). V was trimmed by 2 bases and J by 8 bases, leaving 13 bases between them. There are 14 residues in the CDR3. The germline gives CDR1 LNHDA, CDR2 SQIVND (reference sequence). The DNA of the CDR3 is TGTGCCAGTAGTATAATCCAGGGGGAGGATGAGCAGTTCTTC. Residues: CASSIIQGEDEQFF.

CDR3 DNA sequence: TGTGCCAGCAGCATTGACAGGTCATGGAATGAAAAACTGTTTTTT. Translating gives CASSIDRSWNEKLFF. V is TRBV5-8 and J is TRBJ1-4; TRBD1 might be the D (6 bases). The CDR3 contains 15 residues. V lost 4 bases, J lost 5 bases, and 15 bases lay in between. Germline assignment: CDR1 SGHTS and CDR2 YDEGEE.

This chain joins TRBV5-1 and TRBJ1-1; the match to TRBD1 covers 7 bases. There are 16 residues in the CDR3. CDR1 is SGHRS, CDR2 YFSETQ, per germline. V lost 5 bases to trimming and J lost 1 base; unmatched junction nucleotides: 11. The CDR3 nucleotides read TGCGCCAGCAGGCCCGCCTACAGGGGCTGGAACACTGAAGCTTTCTTT. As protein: CASRPAYRGWNTEAFF.

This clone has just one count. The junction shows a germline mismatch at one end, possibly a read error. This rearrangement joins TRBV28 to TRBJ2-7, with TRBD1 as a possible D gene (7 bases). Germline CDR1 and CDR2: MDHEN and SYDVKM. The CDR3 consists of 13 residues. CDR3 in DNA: TGTGCCAGCACCCTAGAGTGGAGGGGGCAAAGCATCTGG. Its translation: CASTLEWRGQSIW.

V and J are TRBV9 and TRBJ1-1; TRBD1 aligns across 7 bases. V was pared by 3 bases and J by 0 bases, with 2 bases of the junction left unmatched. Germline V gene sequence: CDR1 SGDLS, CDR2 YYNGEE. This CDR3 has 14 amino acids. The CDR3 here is CASSADRMNTEAFF. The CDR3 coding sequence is TGTGCCAGCAGCGCGGACAGGATGAACACTGAAGCTTTCTTT.

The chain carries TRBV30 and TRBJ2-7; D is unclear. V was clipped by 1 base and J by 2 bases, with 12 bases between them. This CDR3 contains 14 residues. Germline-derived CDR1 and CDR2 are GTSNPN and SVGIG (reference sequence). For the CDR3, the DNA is TGTGCCTGGAGTGAATTTCACCCGGCCTACGAGCAGTACTTC. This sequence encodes CAWSEFHPAYEQYF.

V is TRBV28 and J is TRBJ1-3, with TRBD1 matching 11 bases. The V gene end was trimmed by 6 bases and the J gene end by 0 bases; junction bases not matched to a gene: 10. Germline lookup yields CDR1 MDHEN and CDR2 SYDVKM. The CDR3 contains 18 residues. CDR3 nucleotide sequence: TGTGCCAGCAGGCAGGGGACAGGGGGTAATTACTCTGGAAACACCATATATTTT. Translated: CASRQGTGGNYSGNTIYF.

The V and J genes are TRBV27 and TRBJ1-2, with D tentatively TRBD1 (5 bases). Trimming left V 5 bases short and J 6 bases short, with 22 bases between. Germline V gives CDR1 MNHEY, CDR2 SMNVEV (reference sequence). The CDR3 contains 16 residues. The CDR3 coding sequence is TGTGCCAGCAGTACCTCCCGACGGGGGGGTAGGGATGGCTACACCTTC. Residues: CASSTSRRGGRDGYTF.

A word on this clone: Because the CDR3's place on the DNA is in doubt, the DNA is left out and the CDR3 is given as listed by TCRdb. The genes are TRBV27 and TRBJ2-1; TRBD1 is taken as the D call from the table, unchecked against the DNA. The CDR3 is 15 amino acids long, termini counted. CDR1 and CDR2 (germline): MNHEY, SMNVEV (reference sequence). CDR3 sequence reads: CASSSSTGVGNEQFF.

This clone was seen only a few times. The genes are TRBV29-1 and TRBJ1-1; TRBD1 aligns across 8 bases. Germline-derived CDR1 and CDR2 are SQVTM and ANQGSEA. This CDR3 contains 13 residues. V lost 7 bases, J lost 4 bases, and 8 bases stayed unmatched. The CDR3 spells CSASRTGRTEAFF. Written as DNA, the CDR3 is TGCAGCGCCTCCAGGACAGGGCGCACTGAAGCTTTCTTT.

The CDR3 nucleotides are TGTGCCAGCAGCTTACCTACAGGGGGCGGAAGGGAGACCCAGTACTTC. Translating gives CASSLPTGGGRETQYF. V usage is TRBV5-4 and J usage is TRBJ2-5; 9 bases fit TRBD1. V was pared by 2 bases and J by 5 bases, with 10 bases of the junction left unmatched. This CDR3 spans 16 amino acids. Germline lookup yields CDR1 SGHNT and CDR2 YYREEE (reference sequence).

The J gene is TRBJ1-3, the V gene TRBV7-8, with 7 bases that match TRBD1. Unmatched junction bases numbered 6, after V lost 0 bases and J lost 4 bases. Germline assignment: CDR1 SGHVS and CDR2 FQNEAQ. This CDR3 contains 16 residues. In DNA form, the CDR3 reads TGTGCCAGCAGCTTAGCCCCACCGGACAGGGGAAACACCATATATTTT. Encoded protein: CASSLAPPDRGNTIYF.

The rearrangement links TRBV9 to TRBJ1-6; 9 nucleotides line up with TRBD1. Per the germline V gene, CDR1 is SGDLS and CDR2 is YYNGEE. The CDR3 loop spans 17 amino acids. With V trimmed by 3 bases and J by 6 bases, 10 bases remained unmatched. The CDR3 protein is CASSATEGQGANSPLHF. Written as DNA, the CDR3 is TGTGCCAGCAGCGCCACTGAGGGACAGGGAGCTAATTCACCCCTCCACTTT.

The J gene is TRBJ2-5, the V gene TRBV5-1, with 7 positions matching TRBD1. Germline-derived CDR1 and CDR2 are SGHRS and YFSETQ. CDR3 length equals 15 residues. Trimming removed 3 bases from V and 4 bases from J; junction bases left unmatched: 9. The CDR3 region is CASSSRQGWLETQYF. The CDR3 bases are TGCGCCAGCAGCTCCCGACAGGGTTGGTTAGAGACCCAGTACTTC. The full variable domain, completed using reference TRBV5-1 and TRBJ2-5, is KAGVTQTPRYLIKTRGQQVTLSCSPISGHRSVSWYQQTPGQGLQFLFEYFSETQRNKGNFPGRFSGRQFSNSRSEMNVSTLELGDSALYLCASSSRQGWLETQYFGPGTRLLVL.

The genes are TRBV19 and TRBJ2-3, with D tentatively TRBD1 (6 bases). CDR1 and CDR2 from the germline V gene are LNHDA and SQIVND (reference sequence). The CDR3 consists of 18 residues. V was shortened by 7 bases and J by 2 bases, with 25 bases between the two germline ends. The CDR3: CASISTSSGDSTTDTQYF. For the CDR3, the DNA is TGTGCCAGTATTTCCACCTCGTCAGGGGATAGCACCACAGATACGCAGTATTTT.

The DNA of the CDR3 is TGCAGCGTTGCTAGCGGGTTAGCGGATACGCAGTATTTT. Translating gives CSVASGLADTQYF. This rearrangement joins TRBV29-1 to TRBJ2-3, with 8 bases aligning to TRBD2. The germline gives CDR1 SQVTM, CDR2 ANQGSEA. There are 13 residues in the CDR3. The V gene end was trimmed by 4 bases and the J gene end by 6 bases; junction bases not matched to a gene: 6.

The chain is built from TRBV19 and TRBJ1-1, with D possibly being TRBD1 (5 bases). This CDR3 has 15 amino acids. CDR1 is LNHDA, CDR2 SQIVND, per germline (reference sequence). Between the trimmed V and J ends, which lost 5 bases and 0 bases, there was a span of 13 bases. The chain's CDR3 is CASSEEWGVNTEAFF. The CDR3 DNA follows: TGTGCCAGTAGTGAAGAATGGGGGGTGAACACTGAAGCTTTCTTT.

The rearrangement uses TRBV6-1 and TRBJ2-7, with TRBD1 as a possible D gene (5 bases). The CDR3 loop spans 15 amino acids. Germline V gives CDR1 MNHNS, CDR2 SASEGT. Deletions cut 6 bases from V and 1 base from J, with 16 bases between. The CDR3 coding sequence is TGTGCCAGCAGGGACCAGACAGCTTGGTCCTACGAGCAGTACTTC. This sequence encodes CASRDQTAWSYEQYF.

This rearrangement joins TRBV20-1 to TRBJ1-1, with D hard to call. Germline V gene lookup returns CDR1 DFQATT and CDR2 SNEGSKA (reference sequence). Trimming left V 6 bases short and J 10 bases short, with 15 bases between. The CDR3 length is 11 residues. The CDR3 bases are TGCAGTGCCGAGGTGGGTCAGACAGCTTTCTTT. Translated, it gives CSAEVGQTAFF.

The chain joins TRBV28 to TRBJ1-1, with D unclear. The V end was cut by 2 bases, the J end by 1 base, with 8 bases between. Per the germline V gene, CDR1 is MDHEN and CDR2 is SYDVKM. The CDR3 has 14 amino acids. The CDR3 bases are TGTGCCAGCAGTTTAGAAGTAGCGAACACTGAAGCTTTCTTT. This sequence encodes CASSLEVANTEAFF.

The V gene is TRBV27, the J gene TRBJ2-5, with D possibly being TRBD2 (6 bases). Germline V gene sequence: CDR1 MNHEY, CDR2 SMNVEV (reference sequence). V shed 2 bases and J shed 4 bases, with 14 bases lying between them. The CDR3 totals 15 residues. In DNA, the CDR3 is TGTGCCAGCAGTTTAAACCATGGGGGAGGAGAGACCCAGTACTTC. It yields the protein CASSLNHGGGETQYF.

The CDR3 nucleotides read TGCGCCAGCAGTGATACAGGGGGCGCCTACAATGAGCAGTTCTTC. This sequence encodes CASSDTGGAYNEQFF. The chain uses TRBV10-1 and TRBJ2-1; TRBD1 aligns across 9 bases. Germline lookup yields CDR1 WNHNN and CDR2 SYGVQD (reference sequence). V shed 3 bases, J shed 2 bases, and the junction held 2 bases outside the gene matches. The CDR3 has 15 amino acids.

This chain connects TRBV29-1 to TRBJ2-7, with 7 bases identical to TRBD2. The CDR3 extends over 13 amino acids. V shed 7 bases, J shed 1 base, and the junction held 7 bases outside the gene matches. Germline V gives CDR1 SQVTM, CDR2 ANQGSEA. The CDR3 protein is CSGRNSGSYEQYF. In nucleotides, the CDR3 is TGCAGCGGGCGAAATAGCGGGTCCTACGAGCAGTACTTC.

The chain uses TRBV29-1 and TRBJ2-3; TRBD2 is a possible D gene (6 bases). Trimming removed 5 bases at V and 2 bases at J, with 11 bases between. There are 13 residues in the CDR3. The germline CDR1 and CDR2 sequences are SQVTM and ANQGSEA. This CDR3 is CSVLASVTDTQYF. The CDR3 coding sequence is TGCAGCGTTCTTGCTAGCGTCACAGATACGCAGTATTTT.

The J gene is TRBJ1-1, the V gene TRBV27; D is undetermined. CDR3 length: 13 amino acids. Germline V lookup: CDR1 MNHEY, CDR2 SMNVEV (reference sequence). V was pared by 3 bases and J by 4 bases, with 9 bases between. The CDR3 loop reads CASSFRFGTEAFF. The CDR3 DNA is TGTGCCAGCAGTTTCCGGTTCGGCACTGAAGCTTTCTTT.